This T cell receptor (beta chain) was sequenced during a study of blood T cell repertoires in COVID-19 (dated by TCRdb to 2019 to 2021). About the investigation overall: Samples from collaborators originated in the United States, Italy and Spain and spanned both the acute and convalescent phases of COVID-19. The prospective study material was composed of cDNA or gDNA derived from T cells, B-cell-depleted T cells, or PBMCs. Deeply sampled blood TCRbeta repertoires from subjects exposed to, actively infected with, or recovered from COVID-19 were included in the dataset. A freely available public database, intended as a resource for researchers studying the immune response to SARS-CoV-2, is where the repertoires were released. The samples were drawn from two sources: the first 160 participants of the ongoing ImmuneRACE study, and 1,254 subjects contributed by 6 global collaborators. The sample metadata nearly always contained a de-identified subject ID, COVID-19 status, age in years and sex. Where available, HLA class I and class II types were taken from metadata supplied by the sample provider and were not determined by assay-based typing. The full study reports these points: The amount of clinical and demographic metadata varied by source and participant and was provided uncurated.

Germline trimming amounts to 2 bases on V and 4 bases on J, with 5 as the count of junction bases outside the gene matches. In the germline V gene (reference sequence), CDR1 corresponds to LNHDA and CDR2 to SQIVND. The CDR3 contains 15 residues, cysteine and phenylalanine counted. Of the read, only the CDR3 DNA is kept; its 45 bases are in frame from base 1. The collaborating institutions used their own protocols to collect whole blood in K2EDTA tubes. For TCRbeta analysis, collaborators shipped samples in one of three forms: frozen whole blood, isolated PBMCs, or DNA extracted from either of those sample types. This clone was seen only a few times. The antigen it binds to is not known. Base qualities are not provided; no much larger clone lies one nucleotide away. The immunoSEQ Assay, a bias-controlled multiplex PCR, was used to amplify TCRbeta CDR3 regions from genomic DNA. The original methods were these. Within the assay, amplification of reference gene primers was used to estimate how many nucleated cells each sample contained. To quantify the absolute abundance of each unique TCRbeta CDR3 rearrangement, sequence reads were collapsed and filtered. For each sample, productive Simpson clonality was calculated as the square root of Simpson's diversity index across productive rearrangements. Held by TCRdb, this immuneACCESS table contains in-frame sequences only and omits some clones. Under half of the omission traces to an unresolved V gene where checked; the cause of the rest is unknown. That table gives V, J and clone size, and the DNA gave D and trimming. A total of roughly 260,000 clones appear in this sample, roughly 84% of them only once. The top ten clones comprise 4% of the sample.

The chain links TRBV19 with TRBJ1-2; the junction holds 9 bases that match TRBD1. The TCR sequence derives from a woman in her thirties or forties with active or convalescent COVID-19. The sample taken for sequencing was peripheral blood. The DNA sequence is as follows: TGTGCCAGTAGTATATTAGGGACAGGGATCTATGGCTACACCTTC. Its product reads: CASSILGTGIYGYTF.